What follows are 22 T cell receptor beta chains derived from one specimen sequenced in a study of response to subunit inactivated influenza vaccine. One entry per CDR3 protein, called by TCRdb with MiXCR from the RT-PCR reads. The profile shows over 800,000 distinct CDR3 sequences, 21% of them singletons. The sequenced sample was PBMCs from blood, obtained around 5 days after vaccination. These receptors came from a man aged 50-60 years who received an inactivated influenza vaccine.

This clonotype came up many times. The V and J genes are TRBV29-1 and TRBJ2-3; 9 nucleotides line up with TRBD2. Germline lookup yields CDR1 SQVTM and CDR2 ANQGSEA. V was clipped by 4 bases and J by 8 bases; unmatched bases: 10. This CDR3 contains 14 residues. Here the CDR3 DNA reads TGCAGCGTTGGTAGCGGGGGATCCTCGGGTACGCAGTATTTT. This sequence encodes CSVGSGGSSGTQYF.

This clonotype was seen many times. This chain links TRBV20-1 with TRBJ2-1, with unresolved D. The CDR3 runs to 12 residues. Germline V lookup: CDR1 DFQATT, CDR2 SNEGSKA (reference sequence). The V gene lost 6 bases and the J gene lost 10 bases, with 16 bases spanning the gap. The CDR3 loop is CSASDTSEEQFF. DNA for the CDR3: TGCAGTGCCTCAGACACGTCGGAAGAGCAGTTCTTC.

This clonotype was counted a few times. The V gene is TRBV7-9, the J gene TRBJ1-2; TRBD1 might be the D (6 bases). The CDR3 runs to 14 residues. Trimming left V 2 bases short and J 4 bases short, with 11 bases between. The germline V gene has CDR1 SEHNR and CDR2 FQNEAQ (reference sequence). CDR3 loop: CASSLSGTSYGYTF. The CDR3 DNA reads TGTGCCAGCAGCTTATCTGGGACAAGCTATGGCTACACCTTC.

At least ten counts were recorded for this clonotype. J is TRBJ2-1 and V is TRBV10-3; D gene uncertain. Looked up from germline, CDR1 is ENHRY and CDR2 is SYGVKD. The CDR3 runs 15 residues. V was clipped by 6 bases and J by 8 bases, with 20 bases between them. CDR3 sequence (DNA): TGTGCCATCAGACCCTTCGGCGAGCTTAACCATGAGCAGTTCTTC. Translated: CAIRPFGELNHEQFF.

This clonotype was counted a few times. The chain combines TRBV29-1 with TRBJ2-1; 9 positions match TRBD2. CDR1 and CDR2 (germline): SQVTM, ANQGSEA. The CDR3 loop spans 13 amino acids. CDR3 protein: CSTPSGTYNEQFF. In DNA form, the CDR3 reads TGCAGTACACCTAGCGGGACCTACAATGAGCAGTTCTTC.

This clonotype has only a few counts. The rearrangement links TRBV7-2 to TRBJ2-3; tentatively, D is TRBD2 (6 bases). CDR3 length: 16 amino acids. Per the germline V gene, CDR1 is SGHTA and CDR2 is FQGNSA. V was pared by 0 bases and J by 0 bases, with 10 bases between. Here the CDR3 reads CASSLAPGVSTDTQYF. The CDR3 bases are TGTGCCAGCAGCTTAGCCCCGGGAGTAAGCACAGATACGCAGTATTTT.

V is TRBV20-1 and J is TRBJ1-2; D gene ambiguous. Germline lookup yields CDR1 DFQATT and CDR2 SNEGSKA (reference sequence). The CDR3 contains 15 residues. V was clipped by 0 bases and J by 8 bases, with 19 bases between them. The CDR3 loop is CSARDSRLGREGYTF. Here the CDR3 DNA reads TGCAGTGCTAGAGATTCCAGGTTGGGGAGAGAGGGCTACACCTTC.

V is TRBV20-1 and J is TRBJ1-5; 9 nucleotides agree with TRBD1. CDR3 length: 16 amino acids. Germline V CDR1 and CDR2: DFQATT, SNEGSKA (reference sequence). V was pared by 3 bases and J by 0 bases, with 6 bases of the junction left unmatched. CDR3 nucleotide sequence: TGCAGTGCTAGTATCCGGACAGGGGCTAGCAATCAGCCCCAGCATTTT. It codes for CSASIRTGASNQPQHF.

This clonotype was seen more than once but under ten times. The V gene is TRBV25-1, the J gene TRBJ2-2, with D perhaps matching TRBD1 (5 bases). Germline assignment: CDR1 MGHDK and CDR2 SYGVNS. The CDR3 length is 14 residues. Trimming pared 6 bases from V and 4 bases from J, leaving 12 bases between. CDR3 coding DNA: TGTGCCAGCAGGGCCCAGGGTTTCACCGGGGAGCTGTTTTTT. It yields the protein CASRAQGFTGELFF. Combining the CDR3 with reference TRBV25-1 and TRBJ2-2 gives the whole variable domain EADIYQTPRYLVIGTGKKITLECSQTMGHDKMYWYQQDPGMELHLIHYSYGVNSTEKGDLSSESTVSRIRTEHFPLTLESARPSHTSQYLCASRAQGFTGELFFGEGSRLTVL.

V and J are TRBV13 and TRBJ2-7, with 7 bases lining up with TRBD1. The germline gives CDR1 PRHDT, CDR2 FYEKMQ (reference sequence). V trimming: 4 bases; J trimming: 4 bases; junction bases outside the gene matches: 16. This CDR3 comprises 17 residues. The CDR3 nucleotides are TGTGCCAGCAGCTCAGGACAGGCCCGTAGCAAGCAATACGAGCAGTACTTC. Protein: CASSSGQARSKQYEQYF.

This sequence joins TRBV5-6 and TRBJ2-3; 8 positions agree with TRBD1. V dropped 0 bases and J dropped 1; count of bases not matched to a gene: 4. Germline V lookup: CDR1 SGHDT, CDR2 YYEEEE. This CDR3 region has 16 residues. This chain's CDR3 is CASSLAPGGRTDTQYF. The CDR3 DNA is TGTGCCAGCAGCTTGGCCCCAGGGGGCCGCACAGATACGCAGTATTTT.

The chain is built from TRBV7-8 and TRBJ2-1; the match to TRBD2 covers 14 bases. Germline values: CDR1 SGHVS, CDR2 FQNEAQ. The J segment lost 10 bases and the V segment lost 1 base, leaving 12 bases of the junction unmatched. This CDR3 is built from 18 residues. CDR3 DNA sequence: TGTGCCAGCAGCTTAGTCGGAGGGACTAGCGGGAGTATCAGGGAGCAGTTCTTC. Translation: CASSLVGGTSGSIREQFF.

This sequence joins TRBV7-2 and TRBJ2-1, with TRBD2 matching over 7 bases. V was clipped by 1 base and J by 8 bases; unmatched bases: 5. Per the germline V gene, CDR1 is SGHTA and CDR2 is FQGNSA. This CDR3 is built from 14 residues. The DNA for the CDR3 is TGTGCCAGCAGCTTAGGGCGGGGGAGGGATGAGCAGTTCTTC. It codes for CASSLGRGRDEQFF.

This clonotype occurred a few times. Germline and junction disagree at one end, which may indicate a read error. J is TRBJ2-3 and V is TRBV2; D perhaps matches TRBD2 (6 bases). Germline V gene lookup returns CDR1 SNHLY and CDR2 FYNNEI. The CDR3 extends over 14 amino acids. CDR3 protein: CASREGGATDTQYF. The CDR3 DNA sequence: TGTGCCAGCAGAGAAGGCGGGGCCACAGATACGCAGTATTTT.

This clonotype was seen only a few times. The chain recombines TRBV9 with TRBJ2-1; 7 nucleotides line up with TRBD2. The CDR3 has 15 amino acids. Germline loops: CDR1 SGDLS, CDR2 YYNGEE. J gave up 5 bases and V 4 bases, and 9 bases lay outside the gene matches. The CDR3 sequence: CASSIWGGTHNEQFF. DNA for the CDR3: TGTGCCAGCAGCATCTGGGGGGGTACCCACAATGAGCAGTTCTTC.

The chain couples TRBV29-1 to TRBJ1-2; 9 bases agree with TRBD1. The CDR3 has 12 amino acids. The V segment lost 7 bases and the J segment 3 bases; nucleotides outside the gene matches: 3. Per germline, CDR1 SQVTM and CDR2 ANQGSEA. The CDR3 is CSAQGAHYGYTF. CDR3 nucleotides: TGCAGCGCACAGGGGGCCCACTATGGCTACACCTTC.

The gene calls are TRBV29-1 and TRBJ2-3; 8 positions match TRBD1. This CDR3 contains 14 residues. V lost 6 bases to trimming and J lost 2 bases; unmatched junction nucleotides: 7. Germline V lookup: CDR1 SQVTM, CDR2 ANQGSEA. The DNA of the CDR3 is TGCAGCGTGTCTCAGGGGGCGGTCACAGATACGCAGTATTTT. It translates to CSVSQGAVTDTQYF.

V gene TRBV28 combines with J gene TRBJ2-7, with D hard to call. Looked up from germline, CDR1 is MDHEN and CDR2 is SYDVKM. This CDR3 has 16 residues. V was shortened by 3 bases and J by 4 bases, with 19 bases between the two germline ends. As DNA, the CDR3 is TGTGCCAGCAGTTTTCGGAAGGGTGTCCTGGGTTACGAGCAGTACTTC. Its protein product is CASSFRKGVLGYEQYF. The full variable domain, its missing parts supplied by reference TRBV28 and TRBJ2-7, is DVKVTQSSRYLVKRTGEKVFLECVQDMDHENMFWYRQDPGLGLRLIYFSYDVKMKEKGDIPEGYSVSREKKERFSLILESASTNQTSMYLCASSFRKGVLGYEQYFGPGTRLTVT.

This chain uses TRBV12-3 or TRBV12-4 with TRBJ1-5; no reliable D call. This CDR3 comprises 14 residues. V lost 8 bases to trimming and J lost 7 bases, with 18 bases between them. CDR3 sequence reads: CASRSSAGSQPQHF. The CDR3 nucleotides read TGTGCCAGCCGCTCCTCGGCGGGCAGCCAGCCCCAGCATTTT.

The CDR3 bases are TGCAGTGCCGCCTCTAGCGGGAGTTGGGAGCAGTACTTC. Its translation: CSAASSGSWEQYF. The V call is TRBV20-1, the J call TRBJ2-7, with 10 bases identical to TRBD2. The CDR3 contains 13 residues. From germline, CDR1 is DFQATT and CDR2 SNEGSKA (reference sequence). The J segment lost 7 bases and the V segment lost 6 bases, leaving 9 bases of the junction unmatched.

The rearrangement uses TRBV2 and TRBJ2-2; D gene ambiguous. Trimming stripped 5 bases from V and 1 base from J, with 8 bases between. Germline V gene data show CDR1 as SNHLY and CDR2 as FYNNEI. CDR3 length equals 14 residues. The CDR3 region has the DNA TGTGCCAGCAGTCCGGAGATGAACACCGGGGAGCTGTTTTTT. Translating gives CASSPEMNTGELFF.

The chain is built from TRBV10-2 and TRBJ2-5, with D perhaps TRBD1 (5 bases). The V and J ends lost 5 bases and 5 bases respectively, with 15 bases between them. The length of the CDR3 is 14 residues. CDR1 is WSHSY and CDR2 is SAAADI in the germline V gene. The CDR3 reads CASSPSGASETQYF. The DNA for the CDR3 is TGCGCCAGCAGTCCCAGTGGGGCTTCGGAGACCCAGTACTTC.